Shown below are 15 T cell receptor beta chains from a single sample sequenced in a study of T cell changes during pregnancy in multiple sclerosis. The assay was immunoSEQ multiplex PCR, and TCRdb's table has in-frame clones only and misses some. The sample has more than 80,000 clones, roughly nine tenths seen once. Material: PBMCs, obtained in the first trimester of pregnancy. These receptor sequences come from a female donor in good health, serving as a control in a pregnancy study. Some clones in this sample may be carry-over from other donors' samples.

In DNA form, the CDR3 reads TGTGCCAGCAGCGTTGCTGGGACAGGGGTAGCTAACTATGGCTACACCTTC. Its protein product is CASSVAGTGVANYGYTF. The V and J genes are TRBV5-5 and TRBJ1-2, with 10 bases identical to TRBD1. Trimming took 4 bases from V and 0 from J; bases not matched to a gene: 9. This CDR3 comprises 17 residues. In germline, CDR1 is SGHKS, CDR2 YYEKEE (reference sequence).

J is TRBJ2-3 and V is TRBV4-1, with TRBD1 as a possible D gene (6 bases). The CDR3 is 15 residues long. The V and J ends lost 0 bases and 5 bases respectively, with 12 bases between them. In germline, CDR1 is MGHRA, CDR2 YSYEKL. As DNA, the CDR3 is TGCGCCAGCAGCCAAGATCAGGGGCAGGGAGATACGCAGTATTTT. This translates into CASSQDQGQGDTQYF.

This chain uses TRBV7-2 with TRBJ2-3; 10 nucleotides agree with TRBD2. From germline, CDR1 is SGHTA and CDR2 FQGNSA. V dropped 5 bases and J dropped 3; count of bases not matched to a gene: 11. The CDR3 contains 17 residues. CDR3 DNA sequence: TGTGCCAGCAGCCAACTAGCGGGAAGGGGTTGGACAGATACGCAGTATTTT. Amino acids: CASSQLAGRGWTDTQYF.

The rearrangement links TRBV7-3 to TRBJ2-2; possibly TRBD1 for D (5 bases). Between the trimmed V and J ends, which lost 3 bases and 6 bases, there was a span of 8 bases. Looked up from germline, CDR1 is SGHTA and CDR2 is FQGTGA. This CDR3 contains 13 residues. CDR3 sequence reads: CASSLAGSGELFF. CDR3 sequence (DNA): TGTGCCAGCAGCTTGGCAGGGTCCGGGGAGCTGTTTTTT.

The sample holds one count of this clone. The chain employs TRBV5-4 and TRBJ2-1, with TRBD1 matching 9 bases. CDR3 length: 13 residues. The V gene end was trimmed by 3 bases and the J gene end by 9 bases; junction bases not matched to a gene: 4. The germline CDR1 and CDR2 sequences are SGHNT and YYREEE (reference sequence). CDR3: CASSSGQGSEQFF. In nucleotides, the CDR3 is TGTGCCAGCAGCTCCGGACAGGGGAGTGAGCAGTTCTTC.

The chain joins TRBV10-1 to TRBJ2-2, with TRBD2 identical over 14 bases. Per the germline V gene, CDR1 is WNHNN and CDR2 is SYGVQD (reference sequence). The CDR3 sequence is 18 residues long. Germline trimming cut 3 bases from V and 0 bases from J; bases unmatched to any gene: 3. This chain's CDR3 is CASSDGTSGGPNTGELFF. In DNA form, the CDR3 reads TGCGCCAGCAGTGACGGGACTAGCGGGGGACCGAACACCGGGGAGCTGTTTTTT.

V usage is TRBV4-1 and J usage is TRBJ2-1, with D maybe TRBD1 (5 bases). V lost 4 bases and J 8 bases, leaving 12 bases between the germline ends. Germline values: CDR1 MGHRA, CDR2 YSYEKL. The CDR3 is 13 amino acids. The CDR3 nucleotides read TGCGCCAGCAGCCGGGGCCCCGGCCATGAGCAGTTCTTC. Its translation: CASSRGPGHEQFF.

The gene calls are TRBV9 and TRBJ1-1; no clear D gene. The length of the CDR3 is 12 residues. Looked up from germline, CDR1 is SGDLS and CDR2 is YYNGEE. Trimming pared 1 base from V and 5 bases from J, leaving 6 bases between. The CDR3 region has the DNA TGTGCCAGCAGCGTACAGAGGACTGAAGCTTTCTTT. This gives the protein CASSVQRTEAFF.

The DNA for the CDR3 is TGTGCCAGCAGTTCTCAGGGCACAGATACGCAGTATTTT. Translating it yields CASSSQGTDTQYF. The chain combines TRBV28 with TRBJ2-3; D ambiguous. V lost 4 bases and J lost 1, with 6 bases in between. Germline V gene lookup returns CDR1 MDHEN and CDR2 SYDVKM. There are 13 residues in the CDR3.

CDR3 sequence: CATRDTNNEQFF. The CDR3 DNA reads as TGTGCCACCCGGGACACCAACAATGAGCAGTTCTTC. The chain links TRBV2 to TRBJ2-1; TRBD1 might be the D (6 bases). Between the trimmed V and J ends, which lost 10 bases and 5 bases, there was a span of 12 bases. The CDR3 runs 12 residues. CDR1 is SNHLY, CDR2 FYNNEI, per germline.

The chain uses TRBV19 and TRBJ1-1; D gene unclear. Germline V gene data show CDR1 as LNHDA and CDR2 as SQIVND (reference sequence). This CDR3 has 14 amino acids. V was cut by 5 bases and J by 1 base, with 11 bases left in between. The CDR3 here is CASSPQVGNTEAFF. Written as DNA, the CDR3 is TGTGCCAGTAGTCCCCAGGTTGGGAACACTGAAGCTTTCTTT.

The chain uses TRBV28 and TRBJ1-3; no clear D. Trimming pared 6 bases from V and 0 bases from J, leaving 9 bases between. This CDR3 is built from 14 residues. The V gene's germline CDR1 is MDHEN and CDR2 SYDVKM. The CDR3 nucleotides are TGTGCCAGCAGGGTCCCTAGCTCTGGAAACACCATATATTTT. Translating it yields CASRVPSSGNTIYF. Together with reference TRBV28 and TRBJ1-3, the CDR3 gives the full variable domain: DVKVTQSSRYLVKRTGEKVFLECVQDMDHENMFWYRQDPGLGLRLIYFSYDVKMKEKGDIPEGYSVSREKKERFSLILESASTNQTSMYLCASRVPSSGNTIYFGEGSWLTVV.

The J gene is TRBJ2-1, the V gene TRBV11-2; 11 positions agree with TRBD2. The CDR3 totals 15 residues. Germline lookup yields CDR1 SGHAT and CDR2 FQNNGV. J gave up 6 bases and V 5 bases, and 6 bases lay outside the gene matches. CDR3 sequence: CASSATSGRGNEQFF. The CDR3, as DNA: TGTGCCAGCAGCGCTACTAGCGGGAGAGGCAATGAGCAGTTCTTC. Full variable domain (outside the CDR3, taken from reference TRBV11-2 and TRBJ2-1): EAGVAQSPRYKIIEKRQSVAFWCNPISGHATLYWYQQILGQGPKLLIQFQNNGVVDDSQLPKDRFSAERLKGVDSTLKIQPAKLEDSAVYLCASSATSGRGNEQFFGPGTRLTVL.

This clone was seen a single time. The chain links TRBV14 to TRBJ1-2; no definite D call. V was pared by 1 base and J by 4 bases, with 7 bases between. Looked up from germline, CDR1 is SGHDN and CDR2 is FVKESK. The CDR3 contains 13 residues. The CDR3 here is CASSQGAGYGYTF. The CDR3 nucleotides are TGTGCCAGCAGCCAAGGCGCAGGCTATGGCTACACCTTC. Using reference TRBV14 and TRBJ1-2 for the parts outside the CDR3, the full variable domain is EAGVTQFPSHSVIEKGQTVTLRCDPISGHDNLYWYRRVMGKEIKFLLHFVKESKQDESGMPNNRFLAERTGGTYSTLKVQPAELEDSGVYFCASSQGAGYGYTFGSGTRLTVV.

V and J are TRBV28 and TRBJ2-2, with D possibly being TRBD2 (5 bases). This CDR3 is 11 amino acids long. The germline CDR1 and CDR2 sequences are MDHEN and SYDVKM. Trimming stripped 11 bases from V and 6 bases from J, with 10 bases between. CDR3 DNA: TGTGCCTCGTGGGGAGCCGGGGAGCTGTTTTTT. Its translation is CASWGAGELFF.